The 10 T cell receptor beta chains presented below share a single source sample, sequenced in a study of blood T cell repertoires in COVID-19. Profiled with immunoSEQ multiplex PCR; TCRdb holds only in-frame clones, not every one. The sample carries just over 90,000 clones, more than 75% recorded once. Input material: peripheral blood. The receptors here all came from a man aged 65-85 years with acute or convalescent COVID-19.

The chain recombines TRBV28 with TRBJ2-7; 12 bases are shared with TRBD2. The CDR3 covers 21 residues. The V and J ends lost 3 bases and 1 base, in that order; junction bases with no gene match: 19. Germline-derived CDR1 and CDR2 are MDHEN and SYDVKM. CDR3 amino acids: CASSFFIKGPLGLAGSYEQYF. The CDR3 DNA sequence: TGTGCCAGCAGTTTTTTCATAAAGGGTCCCCTTGGACTAGCGGGGTCCTACGAGCAGTACTTC.

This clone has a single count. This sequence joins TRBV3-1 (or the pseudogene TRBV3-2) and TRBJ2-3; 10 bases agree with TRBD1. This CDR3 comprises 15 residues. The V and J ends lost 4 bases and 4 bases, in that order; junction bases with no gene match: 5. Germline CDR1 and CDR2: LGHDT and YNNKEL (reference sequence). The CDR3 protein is CASSPGQGWPDTQYF. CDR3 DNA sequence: TGTGCCAGCAGCCCGGGACAGGGGTGGCCAGATACGCAGTATTTT.

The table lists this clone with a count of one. CDR3 protein: CASSLLLAGMETQYF. CDR3 in DNA: TGTGCCAGCAGCCTCCTACTAGCGGGAATGGAGACCCAGTACTTC. V gene TRBV7-9 combines with J gene TRBJ2-5, with 10 bases lining up with TRBD2. The trim removed 5 bases at V and 5 bases at J, leaving 8 bases unmatched. Per germline, CDR1 SEHNR and CDR2 FQNEAQ (reference sequence). This CDR3 comprises 15 residues.

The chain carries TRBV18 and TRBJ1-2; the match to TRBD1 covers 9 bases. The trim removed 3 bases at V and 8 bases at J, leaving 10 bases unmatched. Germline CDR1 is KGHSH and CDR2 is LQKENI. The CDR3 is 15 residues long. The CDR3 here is CASSPSGTGKHGYTF. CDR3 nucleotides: TGTGCCAGCTCACCGAGCGGGACAGGGAAGCACGGCTACACCTTC.

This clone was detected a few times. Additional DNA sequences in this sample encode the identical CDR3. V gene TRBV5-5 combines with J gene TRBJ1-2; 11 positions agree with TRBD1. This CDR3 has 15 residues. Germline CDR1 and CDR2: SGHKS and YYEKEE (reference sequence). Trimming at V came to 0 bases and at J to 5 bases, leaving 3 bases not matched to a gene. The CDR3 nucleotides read TGTGCCAGCAGCTTGGCTGGACAGGGGGCGTATGGCTACACCTTC. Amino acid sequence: CASSLAGQGAYGYTF.

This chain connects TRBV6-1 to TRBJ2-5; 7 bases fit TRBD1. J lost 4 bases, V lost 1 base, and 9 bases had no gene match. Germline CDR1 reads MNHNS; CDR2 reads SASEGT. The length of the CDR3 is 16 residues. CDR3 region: CASSEVGKQGRETQYF. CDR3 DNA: TGTGCCAGCAGTGAAGTGGGAAAACAGGGGAGAGAGACCCAGTACTTC.

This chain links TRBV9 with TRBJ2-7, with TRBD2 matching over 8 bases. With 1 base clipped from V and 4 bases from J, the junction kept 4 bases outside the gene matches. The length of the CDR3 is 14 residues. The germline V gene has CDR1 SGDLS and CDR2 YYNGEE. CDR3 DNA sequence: TGTGCCAGCAGCGTACGGGAGGGAGGGTACGAGCAGTACTTC. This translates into CASSVREGGYEQYF.

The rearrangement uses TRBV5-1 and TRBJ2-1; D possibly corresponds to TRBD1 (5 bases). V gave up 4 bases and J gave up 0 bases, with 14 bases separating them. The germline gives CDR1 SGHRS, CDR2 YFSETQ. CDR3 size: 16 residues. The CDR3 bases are TGCGCCAGCAGCGTCGGACATCTGAGCTCCTACAATGAGCAGTTCTTC. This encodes CASSVGHLSSYNEQFF. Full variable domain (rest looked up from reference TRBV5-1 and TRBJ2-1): KAGVTQTPRYLIKTRGQQVTLSCSPISGHRSVSWYQQTPGQGLQFLFEYFSETQRNKGNFPGRFSGRQFSNSRSEMNVSTLELGDSALYLCASSVGHLSSYNEQFFGPGTRLTVL.

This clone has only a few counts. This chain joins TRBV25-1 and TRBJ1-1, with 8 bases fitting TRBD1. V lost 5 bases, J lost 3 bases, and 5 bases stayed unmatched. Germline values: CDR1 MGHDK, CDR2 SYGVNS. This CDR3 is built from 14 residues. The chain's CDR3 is CASSPGDRYTEAFF. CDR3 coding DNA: TGTGCCAGCAGTCCCGGGGACAGGTACACTGAAGCTTTCTTT. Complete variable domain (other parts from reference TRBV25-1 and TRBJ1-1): EADIYQTPRYLVIGTGKKITLECSQTMGHDKMYWYQQDPGMELHLIHYSYGVNSTEKGDLSSESTVSRIRTEHFPLTLESARPSHTSQYLCASSPGDRYTEAFFGQGTRLTVV.

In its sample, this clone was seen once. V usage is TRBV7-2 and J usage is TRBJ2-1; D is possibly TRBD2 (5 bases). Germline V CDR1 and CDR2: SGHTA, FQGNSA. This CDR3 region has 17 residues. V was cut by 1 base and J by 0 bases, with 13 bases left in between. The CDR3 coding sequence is TGTGCCAGCAGCTTAGGAGGTCTGACTAACTCCTACAATGAGCAGTTCTTC. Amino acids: CASSLGGLTNSYNEQFF.